A single sample gave rise to the 30 T cell receptor beta chains below, sequenced in a study of T cell repertoires in cytomegalovirus infection. Via MiXCR, TCRdb re-called the reads, giving one row per CDR3 protein. The sample consists of approximately 990,000 distinct CDR3 sequences, roughly 30% of them appearing once. Antigens of these TCRs are unknown. The source material was cultured CD8+ T cells from PBMCs, sampled from culture after CMV antigen stimulation. The receptors originated from a human donor in good health (CMV status not recorded). Some clones in this sample may be carry-over from other donors' samples.

V usage is TRBV27 and J usage is TRBJ2-1; 7 bases agree with TRBD1. The junction had 7 bases not matched to a gene; V was cut back by 5 bases and J by 9 bases. Germline loops: CDR1 MNHEY, CDR2 SMNVEV (reference sequence). This CDR3 contains 13 residues. In DNA, the CDR3 is TGTGCCAGCAGTCACCCGACAGGGAGTGAGCAGTTCTTC. It codes for CASSHPTGSEQFF.

This chain connects TRBV28 to TRBJ2-1, with D possibly TRBD2 on 5 matching bases. CDR1 is MDHEN, CDR2 SYDVKM, per germline. Between the trimmed V and J ends, which lost 4 bases and 3 bases, there was a span of 13 bases. The CDR3 covers 15 residues. CDR3 nucleotide sequence: TGTGCCAGCAGTTCAGACGGGAATCACTACAATGAGCAGTTCTTC. Encoded protein: CASSSDGNHYNEQFF.

The V gene is TRBV29-1, the J gene TRBJ2-1; D not certain. Germline V gene data show CDR1 as SQVTM and CDR2 as ANQGSEA. This CDR3 spans 11 amino acids. The V end was cut by 8 bases, the J end by 8 bases, with 13 bases between. This CDR3 is CSPASGHEQFF. The CDR3 DNA reads TGCAGCCCTGCGTCTGGGCATGAGCAGTTCTTC.

The DNA for the CDR3 is TGTGCCAGCAGTTACTCGCGGGACAGAAGGGGATTGGGGACAGATACGCAGTATTTT. Translation: CASSYSRDRRGLGTDTQYF. The V and J genes are TRBV6-2 or TRBV6-3 and TRBJ2-3; D perhaps matches TRBD1 (7 bases). CDR1 and CDR2 (germline): MNHEY, SVGEGT. Trimming shortened V by 0 bases and J by 3 bases, and 22 bases separated the two germline ends. The CDR3 loop spans 19 amino acids.

This clonotype was seen only a few times. A much larger clone lies a single base off, so this may be a read error. The rearrangement joins TRBV25-1 to TRBJ2-2; D is uncertain. Germline assignment: CDR1 MGHDK and CDR2 SYGVNS. The CDR3 has 12 amino acids. The V gene lost 8 bases and the J gene lost 1 base, with 5 bases spanning the gap. In nucleotides, the CDR3 is TGTGCCAGCGGGGTGAACACCGGGGAGCTGTTTTTT. Translated: CASGVNTGELFF.

The rearrangement uses TRBV27 and TRBJ1-5, with 10 bases lining up with TRBD1. CDR3 length: 16 residues. Losses at the gene ends were 5 bases for V and 2 bases for J; bases not matched to a gene: 6. CDR1 MNHEY and CDR2 SMNVEV come from the germline V gene (reference sequence). CDR3 in amino acids: CASSDRGPFGNQPQHF. DNA for the CDR3: TGTGCCAGCAGTGACAGGGGGCCTTTCGGCAATCAGCCCCAGCATTTT.

CDR3 sequence reads: CASSPGIKGGTRHSSHEQFF. CDR3 nucleotides: TGTGCCAGCAGCCCAGGCATCAAGGGGGGGACCCGGCATTCTAGCCATGAGCAGTTCTTC. The chain carries TRBV11-3 and TRBJ2-1; D is possibly TRBD2 (7 bases). The CDR3 length is 20 residues. Trimming cost V 5 bases and J 8 bases, with 34 bases left between them. Per germline, CDR1 SGHNT and CDR2 YENEEA.

This clonotype has only one observation. The chain carries TRBV7-4 and TRBJ1-5, with TRBD1 matching 8 bases. The CDR3 loop spans 16 amino acids. CDR1 and CDR2 from the germline V gene are SGHVT and SQSDAQ. The V gene end was trimmed by 5 bases and the J gene end by 6 bases; junction bases not matched to a gene: 12. The CDR3 reads CASSDGDTGGIQPQHF. DNA of the CDR3: TGTGCCAGCAGCGATGGGGACACAGGGGGTATTCAGCCCCAGCATTTT.

This clonotype was observed a handful of times. The chain combines TRBV6-5 with TRBJ2-3; TRBD2 agrees at 9 bases. The CDR3 is 16 residues long. Germline loops: CDR1 MNHEY, CDR2 SVGAGI. V lost 0 bases, J lost 2 bases, and 3 bases stayed unmatched. CDR3 sequence: CASSYSPSGATDTQYF. The CDR3 DNA reads as TGTGCCAGCAGTTACTCGCCTAGCGGGGCCACAGATACGCAGTATTTT.

This clonotype appeared a few times. The chain recombines TRBV29-1 with TRBJ2-2; D possibly corresponds to TRBD1 (5 bases). The CDR3 length is 15 residues. Deletions cut 2 bases from V and 1 base from J, with 11 bases between. CDR1 and CDR2 (germline): SQVTM, ANQGSEA. The CDR3 DNA reads as TGCAGCGTTGAACTCCTCGACAGGAACACCGGGGAGCTGTTTTTT. This sequence encodes CSVELLDRNTGELFF.

The V and J genes are TRBV7-9 and TRBJ1-1; D is uncertain. This CDR3 has 12 amino acids. Germline lookup yields CDR1 SEHNR and CDR2 FQNEAQ (reference sequence). V gave up 7 bases and J gave up 5 bases, with 11 bases separating them. This CDR3 reads CASILGRTEAFF. CDR3 coding DNA: TGTGCCAGCATACTCGGACGGACTGAAGCTTTCTTT.

The chain employs TRBV15 and TRBJ2-1; D is perhaps TRBD2 (6 bases). CDR1 LNHNV and CDR2 YYDKDF come from the germline V gene (reference sequence). This CDR3 comprises 15 residues. Trimming removed 1 base from V and 5 bases from J, with 12 bases in between. In DNA, the CDR3 is TGTGCCACCAGCAGAGGGAGGGCGCAGAACAATGAGCAGTTCTTC. Its protein product is CATSRGRAQNNEQFF.

This clonotype was observed at least ten times. The rearrangement links TRBV7-6 to TRBJ2-1, with 10 positions matching TRBD2. The V and J ends lost 2 bases and 6 bases, in that order; junction bases with no gene match: 7. The germline gives CDR1 SGHVS, CDR2 FNYEAQ. This CDR3 has 16 amino acids. The CDR3 DNA reads TGTGCCAGCAGCTTATTGCCAGCGGGGGGGCTCAATGAGCAGTTCTTC. Encoded protein: CASSLLPAGGLNEQFF.

The sample holds a few counts of this clonotype. The V gene is TRBV20-1, the J gene TRBJ2-1; D could derive from TRBD1 or TRBD2 (5 bases each). Trimming left V 3 bases short and J 4 bases short, with 16 bases between. The CDR3 is 15 amino acids. Germline assignment: CDR1 DFQATT and CDR2 SNEGSKA (reference sequence). In DNA form, the CDR3 reads TGCAGTGCTAGGGGGGTGACCCCAGGGTACAATGAGCAGTTCTTC. Translating gives CSARGVTPGYNEQFF.

This chain connects TRBV6-1 to TRBJ2-1; the D gene could be TRBD1 or TRBD2 (5 bases each). Trimming removed 6 bases from V and 0 bases from J, with 15 bases in between. CDR3 length: 16 amino acids. Germline V gene data show CDR1 as MNHNS and CDR2 as SASEGT. CDR3: CASRRTAGSSYNEQFF. The CDR3 DNA is TGTGCCAGCAGAAGGACTGCAGGGAGCTCCTACAATGAGCAGTTCTTC.

This clonotype has just a few counts. The chain links TRBV12-3 or TRBV12-4 to TRBJ2-6; D gene ambiguous. Trimming took 7 bases from V and 1 from J, leaving 17 bases between them. CDR3 length: 17 amino acids. As DNA, the CDR3 is TGTGCCAGCACCCCAGTGGAGCAACATTCTGGGGCCAACGTCCTGACTTTC. It specifies CASTPVEQHSGANVLTF.

This clonotype was recorded a few times. This chain connects TRBV7-2 to TRBJ2-5, with 7 bases that match TRBD1. V was clipped by 2 bases and J by 5 bases; unmatched bases: 8. The CDR3 totals 15 residues. Germline V gene lookup returns CDR1 SGHTA and CDR2 FQGNSA. CDR3 region: CASSLFGQASETQYF. CDR3 DNA sequence: TGTGCCAGCAGCTTATTCGGACAGGCCAGCGAGACCCAGTACTTC.

The V call is TRBV7-8, the J call TRBJ1-4, with 7 bases identical to TRBD1. The CDR3 runs to 15 residues. J lost 7 bases, V lost 6 bases, and 11 bases had no gene match. Germline V gives CDR1 SGHVS, CDR2 FQNEAQ. In DNA, the CDR3 is TGTGCCAGCAGGGGGGAGGGACAGCTCCTTGAAAAACTGTTTTTT. It is translated as CASRGEGQLLEKLFF.

The V gene is TRBV12-5, the J gene TRBJ1-1, with D unclear. CDR1 is LGHNT and CDR2 is FRNRAP in the germline V gene. Trimming cost V 3 bases and J 0 bases, with 14 bases left between them. The CDR3 spans 16 residues. For the CDR3, the DNA is TGTGCTAGTGGTTTCGGGGTGGAGGGTTTGAACACTGAAGCTTTCTTT. It codes for CASGFGVEGLNTEAFF.

There are a few counts of this clonotype. This rearrangement joins TRBV12-3 or TRBV12-4 to TRBJ2-3; D is possibly TRBD2 (6 bases). V was cut by 5 bases and J by 4 bases, with 16 bases left in between. The CDR3 runs 15 residues. CDR3 protein: CASSPGSTRSDTQYF. The CDR3 nucleotides read TGTGCCAGCAGTCCCGGCTCGACTAGGTCAGATACGCAGTATTTT.

Ten or more counts support this clonotype. The chain recombines TRBV6-2 or TRBV6-3 with TRBJ1-1; D not certain. Germline assignment: CDR1 MNHEY and CDR2 SVGEGT. V lost 7 bases, J lost 2 bases, and 11 bases lay in between. The CDR3 has 13 amino acids. The CDR3 here is CASTIGQNTEAFF. The CDR3 bases are TGTGCCAGCACAATAGGTCAAAACACTGAAGCTTTCTTT.

This chain connects TRBV20-1 to TRBJ2-1; D gene unclear. Germline lookup yields CDR1 DFQATT and CDR2 SNEGSKA (reference sequence). V gave up 6 bases and J gave up 8 bases, with 17 bases separating them. This CDR3 is built from 13 residues. The CDR3 DNA reads as TGCAGTGCCCGTGGGGAAACCGTCGATGAGCAGTTCTTC. Its translation is CSARGETVDEQFF.

The sample holds many counts of this clonotype. The CDR3 protein is CASSPRGLPEAFF. In nucleotides, the CDR3 is TGTGCCAGCAGTCCCAGAGGGCTGCCTGAAGCTTTCTTT. The V gene is TRBV12-3 or TRBV12-4, the J gene TRBJ1-1; D gene uncertain. The CDR3 consists of 13 residues. Trimming cost V 5 bases and J 6 bases, with 13 bases left between them.

J is TRBJ2-3 and V is TRBV15; possibly TRBD2 for D (5 bases). This CDR3 comprises 16 residues. V lost 0 bases to trimming and J lost 2 bases, with 12 bases between them. The germline gives CDR1 LNHNV, CDR2 YYDKDF (reference sequence). The CDR3 sequence is CATSRERVISTDTQYF. In DNA form, the CDR3 reads TGTGCCACCAGCAGAGAGCGGGTGATCTCCACAGATACGCAGTATTTT.

This clonotype was counted only a few times. The V and J genes are TRBV25-1 and TRBJ1-1; D remains ambiguous. This CDR3 is 12 amino acids long. With 3 bases removed from V and 8 bases from J, the gap between germline ends came to 10 bases. Germline V CDR1 and CDR2: MGHDK, SYGVNS. CDR3 region: CASSEGRGEAFF. In DNA form, the CDR3 reads TGTGCCAGCAGTGAGGGCCGGGGAGAAGCTTTCTTT.

On this clonotype: Sequence at one end of the junction differs from germline and may be a read error. This rearrangement joins TRBV27 to TRBJ1-1, with D possibly matching TRBD1 (5 bases). CDR3 size: 13 residues. Germline CDR1 reads MNHEY; CDR2 reads SMNVEV (reference sequence). The CDR3 here is CASSSGLNTGAFF. For the CDR3, the DNA is TGTGCCAGCAGTTCGGGACTGAACACTGGAGCTTTCTTT.

At least ten counts were recorded for this clonotype. This chain uses TRBV6-5 with TRBJ1-6; D unresolved. The length of the CDR3 is 16 residues. CDR1 MNHEY and CDR2 SVGAGI come from the germline V gene. Deletions cut 0 bases from V and 0 bases from J, with 6 bases between. The CDR3 coding sequence is TGTGCCAGCAGTTACTCGGGGAGCTCCTATAATTCACCCCTCCACTTT. Its translation is CASSYSGSSYNSPLHF.

This clonotype has at least ten counts. The genes are TRBV7-8 and TRBJ1-5; 7 bases are a match to TRBD1. The V gene end was trimmed by 5 bases and the J gene end by 7 bases; junction bases not matched to a gene: 8. This CDR3 has 14 amino acids. CDR1 SGHVS and CDR2 FQNEAQ come from the germline V gene. Here the CDR3 reads CASSHQGGRQPQHF. In DNA, the CDR3 is TGTGCCAGCAGCCACCAGGGGGGACGCCAGCCCCAGCATTTT.

The chain carries TRBV6-2 or TRBV6-3 and TRBJ1-1, with 7 nucleotides matching TRBD1. The CDR3 length is 11 residues. Unmatched junction bases numbered 3, after V lost 8 bases and J lost 6 bases. Germline V gives CDR1 MNHEY, CDR2 SVGEGT. The CDR3 is CASLQGAEAFF. Written as DNA, the CDR3 is TGTGCCAGCCTGCAGGGGGCTGAAGCTTTCTTT.

The J gene is TRBJ1-1, the V gene TRBV28; TRBD1 agrees at 7 bases. CDR1 and CDR2 (germline): MDHEN, SYDVKM. The V segment lost 5 bases and the J segment 1 base; nucleotides outside the gene matches: 7. This CDR3 contains 15 residues. In DNA, the CDR3 is TGTGCCAGCAGTACTCTAAAGGGGGCGAACACTGAAGCTTTCTTT. Protein product: CASSTLKGANTEAFF.